This TCR beta chain was sequenced for a study of cytotoxic CD8 clonotypes in ibrutinib-treated CLL. The method was immunoSEQ multiplex PCR; TCRdb's version includes in-frame clones alone and lacks a portion of them. The sample consists of some 150,000 clones, 60% to 80% of them appearing once. This TCR derives from a human donor with chronic lymphocytic leukemia. The input for sequencing was PBMCs, taken after 12 months of ibrutinib treatment.

The CDR3 here is CASSETHYEQYF. The CDR3 nucleotides are TGTGCCAGTAGTGAGACACACTACGAGCAGTACTTC. The V call is TRBV19, the J call TRBJ2-7; D is uncertain. This CDR3 has 12 residues. Trimming cost V 5 bases and J 3 bases, with 8 bases left between them. Germline CDR1 is LNHDA and CDR2 is SQIVND (reference sequence).